The next 12 T cell receptor beta chains were all read from a single sample in a study of T cells in Graves' hyperthyroidism and ophthalmopathy. Amplified regions were TCR beta CDR3 sequences from RNA transcripts. The study used the HTBI primer set for a first-round RT-PCR of the TCR CDR3. One entry per CDR3 protein results from TCRdb running MiXCR on the multiplex PCR reads. The sample shows a few hundred thousand distinct CDR3 sequences, 11% to 15% of them seen only once. Sequencing was performed on blood. Receptors originate from a woman aged 40 to 50 with Graves' hyperthyroidism.

This clonotype was seen many times. The chain recombines TRBV12-3 or TRBV12-4 with TRBJ2-7; 9 bases map to TRBD2. Unmatched junction bases numbered 12, after V lost 5 bases and J lost 4 bases. The CDR3 contains 16 residues. The DNA of the CDR3 is TGTGCCAGCAGTAGGGGACTAGCTAGGGCGGGGTACGAGCAGTACTTC. Translation: CASSRGLARAGYEQYF.

This clonotype was observed a few times. V is TRBV5-1 and J is TRBJ2-6, with 11 positions matching TRBD1. Germline V CDR1 and CDR2: SGHRS, YFSETQ. After removal of 4 bases from V and 4 bases from J, the junction contained 4 bases not matched to a gene. CDR3 size: 16 residues. The CDR3 region has the DNA TGCGCCAGCAGCCGGACAGGGGGCTGGGGGGCCAACGTCCTGACTTTC. Its protein product is CASSRTGGWGANVLTF.

V is TRBV13 and J is TRBJ1-6; D might be TRBD1 (5 bases). The V gene's germline CDR1 is PRHDT and CDR2 FYEKMQ (reference sequence). The CDR3 has 14 amino acids. Trimming pared 7 bases from V and 6 bases from J, leaving 13 bases between. CDR3 DNA sequence: TGTGCCAGCACCCTGAAGGGGCTTAATTCACCCCTCCACTTT. Its translation is CASTLKGLNSPLHF.

Remarks on this clonotype: This may be a read error: a much more frequent sequence differs by one nucleotide. The chain couples TRBV7-2 to TRBJ2-2; the D gene is possibly TRBD2 (5 bases). Germline V gene sequence: CDR1 SGHTA, CDR2 FQGNSA. The CDR3 contains 15 residues. Here the CDR3 DNA reads TGTGCCAGCAGATTAGGACTGGGCCGAGCCGGGGAGCTGTTTTTT. Encoded protein: CASRLGLGRAGELFF.

CDR3 sequence (DNA): TGTGCCAGCAGCGATACAGGGCCCAATGAGCAGTTCTTC. It translates to CASSDTGPNEQFF. The chain links TRBV9 to TRBJ2-1; the D gene is possibly TRBD1 (6 bases). Trimming took 3 bases from V and 6 from J, leaving 10 bases between them. CDR3 length: 13 residues. Germline CDR1 reads SGDLS; CDR2 reads YYNGEE.

As concerns this clonotype: Just one base apart from a much larger clone, this may be a read error. This sequence joins TRBV20-1 and TRBJ2-7; a weak D match, TRBD1 (6 bases). Germline CDR1 and CDR2: DFQATT and SNEGSKA (reference sequence). The CDR3 extends over 14 amino acids. The V end was cut by 8 bases, the J end by 1 base, with 18 bases between. CDR3 in DNA: TGCAGTTCAGGGAAGGGGGATGCGTCCTACGAGCAGTACGTC. Protein sequence: CSSGKGDASYEQYV.

This clonotype was observed many times. The chain recombines TRBV30 with TRBJ1-1; TRBD1 matches 9 bases. This CDR3 is built from 13 residues. The trim removed 5 bases at V and 4 bases at J, leaving 5 bases unmatched. The germline gives CDR1 GTSNPN, CDR2 SVGIG (reference sequence). The CDR3 nucleotides are TGTGCCTGGGGACAGGGGATACGCACTGAAGCTTTCTTT. This encodes CAWGQGIRTEAFF.

The chain has TRBV29-1 and TRBJ2-7; the match to TRBD2 covers 7 bases. V dropped 6 bases and J dropped 0; count of bases not matched to a gene: 8. CDR1 and CDR2 from the germline V gene are SQVTM and ANQGSEA. This CDR3 is 14 amino acids long. The CDR3 loop is CSVAGTTNSYEQYF. CDR3 in DNA: TGCAGCGTCGCCGGGACTACGAACTCCTACGAGCAGTACTTC.

This clonotype has only a few counts. The chain couples TRBV30 to TRBJ1-1; D remains ambiguous. Germline values: CDR1 GTSNPN, CDR2 SVGIG (reference sequence). The CDR3 totals 16 residues. Trimming left V 0 bases short and J 6 bases short, with 20 bases between. As DNA, the CDR3 is TGTGCCTGGAGTGTGACGGCCAGAGGATCCGGGGCTGAAGCTTTCTTT. Protein product: CAWSVTARGSGAEAFF.

The table lists this clonotype with many counts. The rearrangement joins TRBV20-1 to TRBJ2-7; 10 positions match TRBD2. J lost 2 bases, V lost 2 bases, and 9 bases had no gene match. Germline-derived CDR1 and CDR2 are DFQATT and SNEGSKA (reference sequence). This CDR3 is 16 amino acids long. In nucleotides, the CDR3 is TGCAGTGCTAGAAACCCCGGGACTAGCGACCCCTACGAGCAGTACTTC. Translated: CSARNPGTSDPYEQYF.

This clonotype was observed at least ten times. This chain joins TRBV12-3 or TRBV12-4 and TRBJ1-4; 10 bases are a match to TRBD1. CDR3 length: 14 amino acids. V was clipped by 6 bases and J by 4 bases; unmatched bases: 2. DNA for the CDR3: TGTGCCAGCAGGAGGGACAGGGGTAATGAAAAACTGTTTTTT. Translated, it gives CASRRDRGNEKLFF.

This clonotype was detected ten times or more. The chain carries TRBV20-1 and TRBJ2-4; possibly TRBD2 for D (6 bases). The CDR3 consists of 15 residues. In germline, CDR1 is DFQATT, CDR2 SNEGSKA (reference sequence). Deletions cut 5 bases from V and 0 bases from J, with 14 bases between. DNA of the CDR3: TGCAGTGCTGGTCTACCGGGACTAGCCAAAAACATTCAGTACTTC. The encoded protein is CSAGLPGLAKNIQYF.